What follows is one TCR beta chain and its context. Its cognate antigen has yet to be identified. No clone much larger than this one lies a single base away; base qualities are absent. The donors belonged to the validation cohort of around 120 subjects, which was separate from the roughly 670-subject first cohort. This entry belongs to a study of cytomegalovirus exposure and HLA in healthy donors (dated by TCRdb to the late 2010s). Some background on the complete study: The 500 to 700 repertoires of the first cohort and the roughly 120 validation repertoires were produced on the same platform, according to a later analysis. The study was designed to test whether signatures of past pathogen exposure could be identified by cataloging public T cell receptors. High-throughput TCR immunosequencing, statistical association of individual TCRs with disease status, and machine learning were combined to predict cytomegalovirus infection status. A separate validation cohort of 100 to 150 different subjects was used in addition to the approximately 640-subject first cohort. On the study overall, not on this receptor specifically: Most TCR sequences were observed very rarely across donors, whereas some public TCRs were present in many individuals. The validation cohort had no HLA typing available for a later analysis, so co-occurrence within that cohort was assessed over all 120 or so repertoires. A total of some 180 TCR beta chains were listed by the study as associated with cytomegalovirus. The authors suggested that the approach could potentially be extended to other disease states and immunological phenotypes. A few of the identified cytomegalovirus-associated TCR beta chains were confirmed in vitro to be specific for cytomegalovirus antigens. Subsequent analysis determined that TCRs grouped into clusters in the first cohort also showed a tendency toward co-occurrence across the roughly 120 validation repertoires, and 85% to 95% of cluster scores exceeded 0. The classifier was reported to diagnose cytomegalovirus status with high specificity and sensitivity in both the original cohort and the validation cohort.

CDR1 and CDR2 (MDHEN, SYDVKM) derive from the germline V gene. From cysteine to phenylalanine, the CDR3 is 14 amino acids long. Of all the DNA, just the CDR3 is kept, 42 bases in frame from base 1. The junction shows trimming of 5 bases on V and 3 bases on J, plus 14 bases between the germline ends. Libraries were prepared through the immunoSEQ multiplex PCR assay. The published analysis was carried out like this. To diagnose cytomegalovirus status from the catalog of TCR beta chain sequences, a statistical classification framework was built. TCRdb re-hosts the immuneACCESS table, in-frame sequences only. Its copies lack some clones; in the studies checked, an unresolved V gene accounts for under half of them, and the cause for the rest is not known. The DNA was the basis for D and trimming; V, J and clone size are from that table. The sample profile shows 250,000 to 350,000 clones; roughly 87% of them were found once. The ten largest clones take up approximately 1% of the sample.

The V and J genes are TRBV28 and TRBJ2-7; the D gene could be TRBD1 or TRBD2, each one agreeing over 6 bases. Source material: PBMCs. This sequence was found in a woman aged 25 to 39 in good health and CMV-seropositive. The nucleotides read TGTGCCAGCAGTCCCCTCGGGGGCAACTACGAGCAGTACTTC. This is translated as CASSPLGGNYEQYF.